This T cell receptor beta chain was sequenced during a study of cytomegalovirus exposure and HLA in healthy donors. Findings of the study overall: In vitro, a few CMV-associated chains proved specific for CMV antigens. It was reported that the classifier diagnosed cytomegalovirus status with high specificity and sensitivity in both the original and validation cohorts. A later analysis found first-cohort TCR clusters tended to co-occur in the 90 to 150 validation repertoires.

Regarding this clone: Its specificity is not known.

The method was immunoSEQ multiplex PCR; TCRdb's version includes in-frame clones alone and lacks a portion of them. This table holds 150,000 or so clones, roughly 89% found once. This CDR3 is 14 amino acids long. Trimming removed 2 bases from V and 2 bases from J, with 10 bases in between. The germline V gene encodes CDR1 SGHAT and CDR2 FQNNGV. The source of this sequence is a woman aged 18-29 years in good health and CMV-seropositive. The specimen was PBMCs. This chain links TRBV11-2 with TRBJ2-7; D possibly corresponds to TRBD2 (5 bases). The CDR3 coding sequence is TGTGCCAGCAGCTTATTGCCCGGGACCTACGAGCAGTACTTC. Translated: CASSLLPGTYEQYF.